These T cell receptor beta chains were read from a single sample in a study of blood T cell repertoires in COVID-19. Measured with immunoSEQ multiplex PCR; TCRdb has only the in-frame clones, and not every one. The sample contains roughly 68,000 clones, more than 70% of which appear only once. Sequencing input: peripheral blood. The receptors originated from a man in his fifties with active COVID-19. CDR3s include the opening cysteine and the closing phenylalanine or tryptophan. The D gene is left open where the match is weak. A clone size is listed for some rows: how often the clone was seen (once, few, many), or a class if it is expanded.

>TRBJ2-4|-|-|TRBV2
TGTGCCAGCAGTGAGGGCCCCTCCCCCAAAAACATTCAGTACTTC
CASSEGPSPKNIQYF
>TRBJ1-4|-|TRBD1|TRBV18
TGTGCCAGCTCACCACCGACGGGACAGGGATATGAAAAACTGTTTTTT
CASSPPTGQGYEKLFF
>TRBJ2-7|-|TRBD2|TRBV4-2
TGTGCCAGCAGTCTAACGGTCGCTAGCGGGGGAACCTCCTACGAGCAGTACTTC
CASSLTVASGGTSYEQYF
>TRBJ2-1|-|TRBD2|TRBV27
TGTGCCAGCAGTTTATTGGGGACTAGGGCGTTGAATGAGCAGTTCTTC
CASSLLGTRALNEQFF
>TRBJ2-1|-|-|TRBV10-3
TGTGCCATCAGTGATGGGGGGTGGCAGTTCTTC
CAISDGGWQFF
>TRBJ2-7|-|-|TRBV7-9
TGTGCCAGCAGCCCCGGACATACGGTCCTCGAGCAGTACTTC
CASSPGHTVLEQYF
>TRBJ1-1|-|-|TRBV5-4
TGTGCCAGCAGCTTGGATCGTCACACTGAAGCTTTCTTT
CASSLDRHTEAFF
>TRBJ2-7|-|TRBD2|TRBV30
TGTGCCTGGAGTGTTGGCGGGGGCTACGAGCAGTACTTC
CAWSVGGGYEQYF
>TRBJ2-5|once|TRBD2|TRBV9
TGTGCCAGCAGCCTTACTAGCGCCCAAGAGACCCAGTACTTC
CASSLTSAQETQYF
>TRBJ2-7|-|-|TRBV5-8
TGTGCCAGCAGCCGGGACTCCTACGAGCAGTACTTC
CASSRDSYEQYF
>TRBJ2-7|-|TRBD2|TRBV5-1
TGCGCCAGCAGCTTGCTAACGGGGGGCTCCTACGAGCAGTACTTC
CASSLLTGGSYEQYF
>TRBJ2-2|-|-|TRBV10-1
TGCGCCAGCAGAAGGGGCTACACCGGGGAGCTGTTTTTT
CASRRGYTGELFF
>TRBJ1-6|-|TRBD1|TRBV6-6
TGTGCCAGCAGTTACTCGGACAGGGAGCCCTCACCCCTCCACTTT
CASSYSDREPSPLHF
>TRBJ1-1|-|-|TRBV27
TGTGCCAGCAGTTTATTATTCGGTGGAGAGACTCCAGACGAAGCTTTCTTT
CASSLLFGGETPDEAFF
>TRBJ2-1|-|-|TRBV4-2
TGTGCCAGCATGACAGGGACTGGCAATGAGCAGTTCTTC
CASMTGTGNEQFF
>TRBJ2-7|-|-|TRBV28
TGTGCCAGCAGTTCCATACAGGTCCAAGAGCAGTACTTC
CASSSIQVQEQYF
>TRBJ1-3|-|-|TRBV11-2
TGTGCCAGCAGGCCGAGGACTTCTGGAAACACCATATATTTT
CASRPRTSGNTIYF
>TRBJ2-3|-|-|TRBV5-1
TGCGCCAGCAGCTTGGAACTCGACACAGATACGCAGTATTTT
CASSLELDTDTQYF
>TRBJ1-4|-|-|TRBV3-1/TRBV3-2
TGTGCCAGCAGCCAAGATCTTGGTGGGGCAGGCGGAAAACTGTTTTTT
CASSQDLGGAGGKLFF
>TRBJ1-5|-|TRBD1|TRBV5-1
TGCGCCAGCAGCTTGGGGACAGGAAATAGCAATCAGCCCCAGCATTTT
CASSLGTGNSNQPQHF
>TRBJ2-3|-|TRBD2|TRBV19
TGTGCCAGTAGTATAGTGCCCGGGGGGGACAAGGCGCAGTATTTT
CASSIVPGGDKAQYF
>TRBJ1-3|few|TRBD1|TRBV6-8
TGTGCCAGCAGTTACTCTGCGAACAGGGGTTCTGGAAACACCATATATTTT
CASSYSANRGSGNTIYF
>TRBJ2-1|-|TRBD2|TRBV2
TGTGCCAGCACCCTAGCGGGCTCCTACAATGAGCAGTTCTTC
CASTLAGSYNEQFF
>TRBJ2-1|once|TRBD1|TRBV7-2
TGTGCCAGCAGCTTGACAGGGGGCTCCTACAATGAGCAGTTCTTC
CASSLTGGSYNEQFF
>TRBJ2-5|-|TRBD2|TRBV4-1
TGCGCCAGCAGTTTGGGACTAGCGGGGGAGACCCAGTACTTC
CASSLGLAGETQYF
>TRBJ2-1|-|TRBD2|TRBV9
TGTGCCAGCAGCGTAGACCCATTAGCGGGGGGGTTGCATGAGCAGTTCTTC
CASSVDPLAGGLHEQFF
>TRBJ2-5|few|TRBD2|TRBV5-1
TGCGCCAGCAGCTTAGCGGGACTAGGGTCCGAGACCCAGTACTTC
CASSLAGLGSETQYF
>TRBJ2-2|-|TRBD2|TRBV18
TGTGCCAGCTCACCCGGGACTAACGGGCGGACCGGGGAGCTGTTTTTT
CASSPGTNGRTGELFF
>TRBJ1-2|few|TRBD1|TRBV4-2
TGTGCCAGCAGCCGGGGGGGACAGGAATCTAACTATGGCTACACCTTC
CASSRGGQESNYGYTF
>TRBJ2-1|-|TRBD2|TRBV2
TGTGCCAGCAGTGCGCCGGGACTAGCGGGGGCCCTAAGCTACAATGAGCAGTTCTTC
CASSAPGLAGALSYNEQFF
>TRBJ1-6|-|-|TRBV6-5
TGTGCCAGCAGTCAGGGACTGTATAATTCACCCCTCCACTTT
CASSQGLYNSPLHF
>TRBJ2-6|-|-|TRBV19
TGTGCCAGTAGTAGCAGCGCCCGGGCCAACGTCCTGACTTTC
CASSSSARANVLTF
>TRBJ2-7|once|TRBD2|TRBV10-3
TGTGCCATCAGTGCGGCGGGACTAGCGGGTTTAGAGCAGTACTTC
CAISAAGLAGLEQYF
>TRBJ1-3|-|-|TRBV19
TGTGCCAGTAGTACCGCCAGGGGCTCTGGAAACACCATATATTTT
CASSTARGSGNTIYF
>TRBJ2-1|-|-|TRBV5-4
TGTGCCAGCAGCTCCGGGTCCTATTCAGGGGATGAGCAGTTCTTC
CASSSGSYSGDEQFF
>TRBJ2-3|-|-|TRBV10-1
TGCGCCAGCAGCCCATCGGGTCTTAAAGGCACAGATACGCAGTATTTT
CASSPSGLKGTDTQYF
>TRBJ2-5|-|TRBD2|TRBV11-1
TGTGCCAGCAGTTTGGGGACTAGGGCTCAAGAGACCCAGTACTTC
CASSLGTRAQETQYF
>TRBJ2-3|-|-|TRBV5-6
TGTGCCAGCAGCTTGGTGGGGGGGCCCAGCACAGATACGCAGTATTTT
CASSLVGGPSTDTQYF
>TRBJ1-1|-|-|TRBV6-5
TGTGCCAGCAGGCGGCAATCAGGGGCAGCTTTCTTT
CASRRQSGAAFF
>TRBJ1-1|-|TRBD1|TRBV7-9
TGTGCCAGCAGCTGGGCAAGGACAGGGAACACTGAAGCTTTCTTT
CASSWARTGNTEAFF